This T cell receptor (beta chain) emerged from a study of vaccination effects on CD4 cells after COVID-19. Study background: Samples collected post-vaccine were obtained a median of 72 days after the second dose. Study-wide results and limits: Few convalescent patients, and no early post-infection timepoints, were available to the study.

As for this clone: Antigen: not known.

Viral peptide pool expansion of antigen-specific CD4+ T cells preceded sequencing in the ViraFEST assay. It was after nine to eleven days of culture that CD4+ T cells were isolated. The participants, recipients of two vaccine doses, got either BNT162b2 or mRNA-1273. All vaccine recipients tested negative for nucleocapsid antibodies and had never contracted SARS-CoV-2 infection. Days 3 and 7 saw half the medium replaced with IL-2 medium. Clones were sequenced by immunoSEQ multiplex PCR, and TCRdb holds only the in-frame ones, with some missing. The sample lists about 72,000 clones; approximately 82% were seen once. The TCR originated in a human donor who received a COVID-19 vaccine. Sequencing used CD4+ T cells from PBMCs cultured with HCoV-229E spike peptides, obtained after COVID-19 vaccination.

The CDR3 DNA reads as TGTGCCAGCAGCCCCCTGGGACAAGAGACCCAGTACTTC. The encoded protein is CASSPLGQETQYF. The V and J genes are TRBV7-8 and TRBJ2-5; D is unresolved. The CDR3 has 13 residues. The V and J ends lost 5 bases and 2 bases respectively, with 9 bases between them. Looked up from germline, CDR1 is SGHVS and CDR2 is FQNEAQ.